This T cell receptor beta chain was sequenced in a study of shared clonotypes between healthy human individuals. Looking at the study overall: Sampling drew on donors who were two women and a few men aged 18 to 49.

Germline CDR1 and CDR2: SGHAT and FQNNGV. Trimming took off 1 base at V and 1 base at J, with 11 bases between the two ends. The CDR3 is 15 amino acids. Clones were sequenced by immunoSEQ multiplex PCR, and TCRdb holds only the in-frame ones, with some missing. The sample yields about 1.1 million clones, around 78% seen once. Input material: memory CD4+ T cells from PBMCs. Noted subset: CD45RA-negative fraction. This TCR derives from a young man in good health. Some clones in this sample may be carry-over from other donors' samples. The gene calls are TRBV11-2 and TRBJ2-7; no reliable D call. The CDR3: CASSLALSLSYEQYF. CDR3 DNA sequence: TGTGCCAGCAGCTTAGCCCTTTCTCTATCCTACGAGCAGTACTTC.